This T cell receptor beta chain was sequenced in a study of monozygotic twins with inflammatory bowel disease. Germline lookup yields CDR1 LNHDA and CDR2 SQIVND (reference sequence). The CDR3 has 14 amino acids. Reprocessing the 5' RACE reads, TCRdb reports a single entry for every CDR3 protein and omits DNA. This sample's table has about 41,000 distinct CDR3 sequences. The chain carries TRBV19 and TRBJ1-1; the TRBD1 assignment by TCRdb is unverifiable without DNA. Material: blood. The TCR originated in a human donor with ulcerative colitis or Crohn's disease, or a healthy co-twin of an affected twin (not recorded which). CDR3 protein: CASSPRDILAEAFF. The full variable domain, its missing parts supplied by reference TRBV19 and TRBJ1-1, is DGGITQSPKYLFRKEGQNVTLSCEQNLNHDAMYWYRQDPGQGLRLIYYSQIVNDFQKGDIAEGYSVSREKKESFPLTVTSAQKNPTAFYLCASSPRDILAEAFFGQGTRLTVV.